The 2 T cell receptor beta chains listed next were all sequenced from one sample in a study of control samples from healthy donors and cancer patients. TCRdb keeps only in-frame clones here, not all; method: immunoSEQ multiplex PCR. Altogether some 15,000 clones are present, 75% to 90% being singletons, with the ten largest covering 9.5% to 13%. Sequencing was performed on PBMCs. The receptors shown here come from a woman aged 65 to 85 with colorectal cancer.

The CDR3 loop reads CAIGRTGSYNSPLHF. In nucleotides, the CDR3 is TGTGCCATAGGACGGACAGGCTCCTATAATTCACCCCTCCACTTT. The chain employs TRBV15 and TRBJ1-6; 7 bases match TRBD1. Germline V gene data show CDR1 as LNHNV and CDR2 as YYDKDF (reference sequence). After removal of 10 bases from V and 0 bases from J, the junction contained 6 bases not matched to a gene. This CDR3 comprises 15 residues.

V is TRBV18 and J is TRBJ2-2; no reliable D call. This CDR3 contains 13 residues. CDR1 is KGHSH, CDR2 LQKENI, per germline. Between the trimmed V and J ends, which lost 4 bases and 7 bases, there was a span of 10 bases. The CDR3 loop is CASSLSPGGELFF. In DNA form, the CDR3 reads TGTGCCAGCTCACTCAGCCCAGGCGGGGAGCTGTTTTTT.